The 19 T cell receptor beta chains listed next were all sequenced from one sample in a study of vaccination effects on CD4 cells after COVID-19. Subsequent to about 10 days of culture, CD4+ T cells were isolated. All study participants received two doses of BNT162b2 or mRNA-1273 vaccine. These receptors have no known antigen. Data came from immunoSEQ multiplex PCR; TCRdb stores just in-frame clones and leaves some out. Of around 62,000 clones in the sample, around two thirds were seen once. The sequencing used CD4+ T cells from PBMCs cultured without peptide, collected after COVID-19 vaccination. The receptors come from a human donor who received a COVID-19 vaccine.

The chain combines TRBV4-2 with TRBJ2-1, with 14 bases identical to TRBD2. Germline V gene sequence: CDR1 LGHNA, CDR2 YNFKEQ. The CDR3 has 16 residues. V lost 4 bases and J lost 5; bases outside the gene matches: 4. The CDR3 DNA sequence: TGTGCCAGCAGCCCAACGGGACTAGCGGGGGACAATGAGCAGTTCTTC. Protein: CASSPTGLAGDNEQFF.

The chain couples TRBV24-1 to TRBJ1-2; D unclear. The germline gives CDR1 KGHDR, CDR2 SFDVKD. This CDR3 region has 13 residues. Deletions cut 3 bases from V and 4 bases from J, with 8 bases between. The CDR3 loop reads CATSDPVTYGYTF. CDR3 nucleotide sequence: TGTGCCACCAGTGATCCCGTCACCTATGGCTACACCTTC.

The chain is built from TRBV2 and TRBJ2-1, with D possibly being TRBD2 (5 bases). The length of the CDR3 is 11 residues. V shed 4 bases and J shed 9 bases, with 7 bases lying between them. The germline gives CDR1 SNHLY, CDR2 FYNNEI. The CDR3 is CASSGRGEQFF. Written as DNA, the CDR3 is TGTGCCAGCAGTGGACGGGGTGAGCAGTTCTTC.

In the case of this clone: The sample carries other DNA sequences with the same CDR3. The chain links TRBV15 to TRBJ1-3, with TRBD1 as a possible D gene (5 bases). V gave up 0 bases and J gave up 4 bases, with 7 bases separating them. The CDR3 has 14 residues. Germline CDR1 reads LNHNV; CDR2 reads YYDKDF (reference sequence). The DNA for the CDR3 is TGTGCCACCAGCAGAGACAGGGCAGGAAACACCATATATTTT. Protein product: CATSRDRAGNTIYF.

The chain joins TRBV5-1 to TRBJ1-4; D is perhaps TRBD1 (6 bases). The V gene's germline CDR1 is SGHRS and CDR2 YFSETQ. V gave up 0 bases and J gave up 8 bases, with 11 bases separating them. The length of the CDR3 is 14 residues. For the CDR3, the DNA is TGCGCCAGCAGCTTGGGGGGGCTGGGGGAAAAACTGTTTTTT. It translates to CASSLGGLGEKLFF.

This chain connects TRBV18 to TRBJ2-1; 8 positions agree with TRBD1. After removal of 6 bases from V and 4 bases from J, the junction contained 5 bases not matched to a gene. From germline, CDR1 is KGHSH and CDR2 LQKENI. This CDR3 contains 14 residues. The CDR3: CASSLGQGYNEQFF. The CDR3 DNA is TGTGCCAGCTCCCTTGGACAGGGATACAATGAGCAGTTCTTC.

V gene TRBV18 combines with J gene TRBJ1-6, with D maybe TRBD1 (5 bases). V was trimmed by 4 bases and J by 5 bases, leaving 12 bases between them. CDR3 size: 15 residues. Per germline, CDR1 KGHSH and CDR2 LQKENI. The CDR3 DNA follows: TGTGCCAGCTCACACGGGACGGCCAATAATTCACCCCTCCACTTT. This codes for CASSHGTANNSPLHF.

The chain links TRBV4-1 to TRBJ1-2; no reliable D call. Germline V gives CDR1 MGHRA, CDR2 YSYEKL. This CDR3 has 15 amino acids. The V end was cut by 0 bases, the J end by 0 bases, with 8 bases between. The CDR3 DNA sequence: TGCGCCAGCAGCCAAGACAGTATAGCTAACTATGGCTACACCTTC. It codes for CASSQDSIANYGYTF.

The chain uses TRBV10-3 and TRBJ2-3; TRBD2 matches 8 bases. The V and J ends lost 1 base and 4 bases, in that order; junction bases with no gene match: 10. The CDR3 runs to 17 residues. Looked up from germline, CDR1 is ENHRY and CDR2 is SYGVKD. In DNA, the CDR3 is TGTGCCATCAGTGAGTTAGTTGGGACTAGTGGTCCAGATACGCAGTATTTT. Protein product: CAISELVGTSGPDTQYF.

The CDR3 DNA reads as TGTGCCAGCAGCACCGGGACTACCGACACCGGGGAGCTGTTTTTT. It is translated as CASSTGTTDTGELFF. The chain has TRBV5-4 and TRBJ2-2, with 7 bases matching TRBD2. J was trimmed by 3 bases and V by 4 bases; bases with no gene match: 6. This CDR3 is 15 amino acids long. Germline-derived CDR1 and CDR2 are SGHNT and YYREEE (reference sequence). The whole variable domain, filled in from reference TRBV5-4 and TRBJ2-2, reads ETGVTQSPTHLIKTRGQQVTLRCSSQSGHNTVSWYQQALGQGPQFIFQYYREEENGRGNFPPRFSGLQFPNYSSELNVNALELDDSALYLCASSTGTTDTGELFFGEGSRLTVL.

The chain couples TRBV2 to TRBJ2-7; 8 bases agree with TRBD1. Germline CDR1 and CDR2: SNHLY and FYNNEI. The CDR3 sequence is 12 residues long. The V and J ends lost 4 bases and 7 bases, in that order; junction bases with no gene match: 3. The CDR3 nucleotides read TGTGCCAGCAGTGGGACAGGGCTTGAGCAGTACGTC. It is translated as CASSGTGLEQYV.

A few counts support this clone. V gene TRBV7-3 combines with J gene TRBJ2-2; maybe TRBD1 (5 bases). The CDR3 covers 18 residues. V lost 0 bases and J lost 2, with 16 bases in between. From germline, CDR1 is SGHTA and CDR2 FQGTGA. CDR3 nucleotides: TGTGCCAGCAGCTTAACAACGGACGGACACCCAAACACCGGGGAGCTGTTTTTT. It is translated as CASSLTTDGHPNTGELFF.

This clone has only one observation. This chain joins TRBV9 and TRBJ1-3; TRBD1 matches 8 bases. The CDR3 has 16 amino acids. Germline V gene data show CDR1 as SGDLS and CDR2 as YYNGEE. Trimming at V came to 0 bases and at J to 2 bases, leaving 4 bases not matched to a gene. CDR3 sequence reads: CASSVEPGQAGNTIYF. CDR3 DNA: TGTGCCAGCAGCGTAGAGCCGGGACAGGCTGGAAACACCATATATTTT.

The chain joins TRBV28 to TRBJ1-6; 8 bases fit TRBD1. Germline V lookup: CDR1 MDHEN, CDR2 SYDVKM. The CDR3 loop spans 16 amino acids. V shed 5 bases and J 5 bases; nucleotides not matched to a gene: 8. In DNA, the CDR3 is TGTGCCAGCAGTCCAGCGGACAGGGAGCATAATTCACCCCTCCACTTT. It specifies CASSPADREHNSPLHF.

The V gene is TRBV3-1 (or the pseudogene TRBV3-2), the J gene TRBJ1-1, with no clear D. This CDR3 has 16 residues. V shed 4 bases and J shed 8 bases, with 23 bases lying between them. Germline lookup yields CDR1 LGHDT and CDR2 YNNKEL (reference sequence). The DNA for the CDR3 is TGTGCCAGCAGCCTCCCGAGCGACCTGGGTAAGGTAGAAGCTTTCTTT. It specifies CASSLPSDLGKVEAFF.

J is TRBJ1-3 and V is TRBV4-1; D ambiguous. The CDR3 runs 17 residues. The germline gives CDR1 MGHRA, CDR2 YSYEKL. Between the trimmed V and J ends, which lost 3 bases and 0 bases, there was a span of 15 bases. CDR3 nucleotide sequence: TGCGCCAGCAGCCACTACTTGACACCAAGCTCTGGAAACACCATATATTTT. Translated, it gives CASSHYLTPSSGNTIYF.

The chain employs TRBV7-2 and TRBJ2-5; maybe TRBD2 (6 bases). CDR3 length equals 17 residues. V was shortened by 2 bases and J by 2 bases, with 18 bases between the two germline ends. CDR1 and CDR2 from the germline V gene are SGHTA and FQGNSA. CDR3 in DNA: TGTGCCAGCAGCTTATTGGGTCCCCAGCGGGCACAAGAGACCCAGTACTTC. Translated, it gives CASSLLGPQRAQETQYF.

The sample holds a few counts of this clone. The CDR3 sequence is CASSPRWDREYSGANVLTF. The DNA for the CDR3 is TGTGCCAGCTCCCCCCGTTGGGACAGGGAATACTCTGGGGCCAACGTCCTGACTTTC. This sequence joins TRBV5-5 and TRBJ2-6; 9 bases agree with TRBD1. The CDR3 spans 19 residues. Germline V CDR1 and CDR2: SGHKS, YYEKEE (reference sequence). V gave up 7 bases and J gave up 0 bases; unmatched junction bases: 14.

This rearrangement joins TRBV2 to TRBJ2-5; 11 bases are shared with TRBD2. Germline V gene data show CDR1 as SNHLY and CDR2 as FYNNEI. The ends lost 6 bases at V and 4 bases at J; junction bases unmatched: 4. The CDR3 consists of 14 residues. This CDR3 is CASRPLAGAETQYF. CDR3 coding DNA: TGTGCCAGCAGGCCACTAGCGGGGGCAGAGACCCAGTACTTC.